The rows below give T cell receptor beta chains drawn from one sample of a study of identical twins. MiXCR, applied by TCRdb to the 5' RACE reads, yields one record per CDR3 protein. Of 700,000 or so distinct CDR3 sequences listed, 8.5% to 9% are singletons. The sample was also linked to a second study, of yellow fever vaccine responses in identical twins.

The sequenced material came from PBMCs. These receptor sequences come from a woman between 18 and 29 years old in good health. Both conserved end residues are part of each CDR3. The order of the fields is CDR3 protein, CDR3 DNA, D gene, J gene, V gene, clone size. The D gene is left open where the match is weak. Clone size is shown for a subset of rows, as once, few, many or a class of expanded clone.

CASNGGGIYNEQFF | TGTGCCAGCAACGGTGGCGGGATCTACAATGAGCAGTTCTTC | - | TRBJ2-1 | TRBV12-3/TRBV12-4 | many
CASSDPGGGPYEQYF | TGTGCCAGCAGTGATCCAGGGGGCGGCCCCTACGAGCAGTACTTC | TRBD1 | TRBJ2-7 | TRBV25-1 | -
CSARQAPYEQYF | TGCAGTGCTAGACAGGCGCCCTACGAGCAGTACTTC | - | TRBJ2-7 | TRBV20-1 | -
CARQGTQEETHYF | TGTGCCAGACAGGGCACCCAGGAAGAGACCCATTACTTC | - | TRBJ2-5 | TRBV7-9 | -
CASSHPRLAGGRGTQYF | TGTGCCAGCAGCCATCCGAGGCTAGCGGGGGGGCGGGGGACCCAGTACTTC | TRBD2 | TRBJ2-5 | TRBV7-2 | -
CASSPGGSVNSPLHF | TGTGCCAGCAGCCCGGGTGGGTCGGTTAATTCACCCCTCCACTTT | - | TRBJ1-6 | TRBV7-2 | -
CRPPGREETQYF | TGCAGACCCCCGGGGAGGGAAGAGACCCAGTACTTC | TRBD2 | TRBJ2-5 | TRBV20-1 | -
CSARDLAVGTVTYEQYF | TGCAGTGCTAGAGATCTGGCCGTCGGTACTGTGACCTACGAGCAGTACTTC | - | TRBJ2-7 | TRBV20-1 | once
CSARDDVRQSSYNEQFF | TGCAGTGCTAGAGATGACGTACGCCAGAGTTCCTACAATGAGCAGTTCTTC | - | TRBJ2-1 | TRBV20-1 | few
CAISKDRDGTDTQYF | TGTGCCATCAGTAAGGACAGGGACGGCACAGATACGCAGTATTTT | TRBD1 | TRBJ2-3 | TRBV10-3 | few
CASSPGAVREKLFF | TGTGCCAGCAGTCCGGGTGCCGTACGTGAAAAACTGTTTTTT | - | TRBJ1-4 | TRBV28 | few
CASSLNRGFGYTF | TGTGCCAGCAGTTTAAACCGGGGGTTCGGCTACACCTTC | - | TRBJ1-2 | TRBV28 | -
CASSLALDNEQFF | TGTGCTAGCAGCTTAGCGCTAGACAATGAGCAGTTCTTC | - | TRBJ2-1 | TRBV7-7 | -
CASSLGTSGGVGTDTQYF | TGTGCCAGCAGTCTCGGGACTAGCGGGGGGGTTGGCACAGATACGCAGTATTTT | TRBD2 | TRBJ2-3 | TRBV9 | few
CSASSALEGIKETQYF | TGCAGTGCTAGTAGTGCATTGGAGGGAATCAAAGAGACCCAGTACTTC | - | TRBJ2-5 | TRBV20-1 | few
CASSQGLGLAGVFQETQYF | TGTGCCAGCAGCCAAGGATTGGGACTAGCGGGAGTATTCCAAGAGACCCAGTACTTC | TRBD2 | TRBJ2-5 | TRBV4-2 | few
CASSRDGGVSNQPQHF | TGTGCCAGCAGCAGAGACGGGGGGGTGAGCAATCAGCCCCAGCATTTT | - | TRBJ1-5 | TRBV7-6 | many
CARGESSYEQYF | TGTGCCAGAGGGGAGAGCTCCTACGAGCAGTACTTC | - | TRBJ2-7 | TRBV2 | -
CASSLPLTSSTDTQYF | TGTGCCAGCTCACTCCCCCTGACGTCTAGCACAGATACGCAGTATTTT | - | TRBJ2-3 | TRBV18 | many
CASSPGDRGNNYEQYF | TGTGCCAGCAGCCCTGGGGACAGGGGGAACAACTACGAGCAGTACTTC | TRBD1 | TRBJ2-7 | TRBV3-1 | -
CSGGRFLNEQFF | TGCAGCGGTGGGCGGTTCCTCAATGAGCAGTTCTTC | - | TRBJ2-1 | TRBV29-1 | many
CASSLAGTSGGTYEQYF | TGTGCCAGCAGCTTAGCCGGGACTAGCGGAGGGACCTACGAGCAGTACTTC | TRBD2 | TRBJ2-7 | TRBV7-2 | many
CASIVLGSNEQFF | TGTGCCAGCATAGTGTTAGGTAGCAATGAGCAGTTCTTC | - | TRBJ2-1 | TRBV12-3/TRBV12-4 | many
CASSLHLRGYNEQFF | TGTGCCAGCAGTCTTCACCTACGGGGTTACAATGAGCAGTTCTTC | - | TRBJ2-1 | TRBV28 | -
CASNRPGTGAYEQYF | TGTGCCAGCAACCGACCGGGGACAGGAGCCTACGAGCAGTACTTC | TRBD1 | TRBJ2-7 | TRBV6-1 | few
CASSLVGAESSYNSPLHF | TGTGCCAGCAGCTTAGTGGGAGCGGAGAGCTCCTATAATTCACCCCTCCACTTT | - | TRBJ1-6 | TRBV11-2 | many
CASSRQGASTDTQYF | TGTGCCAGCTCACGACAGGGGGCTAGCACAGATACGCAGTATTTT | TRBD1 | TRBJ2-3 | TRBV18 | -
CASSPPAGEFPDTQYF | TGTGCCAGCAGCCCGCCAGCGGGAGAGTTCCCAGATACGCAGTATTTT | - | TRBJ2-3 | TRBV21-1 | -
CASSYAGNEQYF | TGTGCCAGCAGTTACGCAGGGAACGAGCAGTACTTC | - | TRBJ2-7 | TRBV6-6 | many
CASSTGLRKYEQYF | TGTGCCAGCAGCACGGGACTCAGAAAATACGAGCAGTACTTC | - | TRBJ2-7 | TRBV13 | few
CSVRTGGYEQYF | TGCAGCGTTAGGACAGGGGGCTACGAGCAGTACTTC | TRBD1 | TRBJ2-7 | TRBV29-1 | many
CASSALSGGASGELFF | TGTGCCAGCAGTGCACTTAGCGGGGGGGCGTCCGGGGAGCTGTTTTTT | TRBD2 | TRBJ2-2 | TRBV9 | -
CASSYSTPGNEQFF | TGTGCCAGCAGTTACTCGACGCCAGGCAATGAGCAGTTCTTC | - | TRBJ2-1 | TRBV6-5 | many